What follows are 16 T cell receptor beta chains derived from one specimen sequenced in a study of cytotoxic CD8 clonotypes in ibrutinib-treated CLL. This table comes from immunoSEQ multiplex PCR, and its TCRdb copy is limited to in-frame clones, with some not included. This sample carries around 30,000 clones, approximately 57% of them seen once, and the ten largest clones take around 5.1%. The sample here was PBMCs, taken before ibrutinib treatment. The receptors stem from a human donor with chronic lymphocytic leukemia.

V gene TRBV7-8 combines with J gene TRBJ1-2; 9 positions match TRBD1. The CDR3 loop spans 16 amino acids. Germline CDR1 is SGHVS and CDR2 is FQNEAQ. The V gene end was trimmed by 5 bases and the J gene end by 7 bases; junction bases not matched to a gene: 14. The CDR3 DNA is TGTGCCAGCAGCCGCCTGGGGGATACAGGGGGCGCTGGCTACACCTTC. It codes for CASSRLGDTGGAGYTF.

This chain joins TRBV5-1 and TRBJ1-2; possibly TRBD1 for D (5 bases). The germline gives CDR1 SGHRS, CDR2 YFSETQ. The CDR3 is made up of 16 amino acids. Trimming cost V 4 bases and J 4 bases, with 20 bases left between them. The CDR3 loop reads CASSPSVGVTRYGYTF. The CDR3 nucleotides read TGCGCCAGCAGCCCCTCCGTGGGGGTAACTCGCTATGGCTACACCTTC.

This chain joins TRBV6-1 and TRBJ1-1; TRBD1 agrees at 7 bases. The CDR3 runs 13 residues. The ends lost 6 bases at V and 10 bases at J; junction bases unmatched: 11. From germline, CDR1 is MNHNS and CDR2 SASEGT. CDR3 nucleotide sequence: TGTGCCAGCAGGGCAGGGGGGGACAGTGTAGCTTTCTTT. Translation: CASRAGGDSVAFF.

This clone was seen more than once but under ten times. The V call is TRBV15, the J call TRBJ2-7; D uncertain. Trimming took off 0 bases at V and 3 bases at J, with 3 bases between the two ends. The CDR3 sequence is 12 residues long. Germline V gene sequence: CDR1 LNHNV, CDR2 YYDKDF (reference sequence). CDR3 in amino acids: CATSRDRYEQYF. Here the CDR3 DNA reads TGTGCCACCAGCAGAGACCGCTACGAGCAGTACTTC.

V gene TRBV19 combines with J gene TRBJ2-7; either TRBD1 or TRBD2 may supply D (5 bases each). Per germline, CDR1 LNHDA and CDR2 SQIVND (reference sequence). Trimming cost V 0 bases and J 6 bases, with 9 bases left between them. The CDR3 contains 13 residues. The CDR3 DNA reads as TGTGCCAGTAGTATAGAGAGGGGAGCCGAGCAGTACTTC. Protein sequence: CASSIERGAEQYF.

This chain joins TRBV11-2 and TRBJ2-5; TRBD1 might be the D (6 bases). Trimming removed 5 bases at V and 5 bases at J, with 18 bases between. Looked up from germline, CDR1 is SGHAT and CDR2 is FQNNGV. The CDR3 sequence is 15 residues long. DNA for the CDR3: TGTGCCAGCAGCCGATTGTGGGGGCGCGGGGAGACCCAGTACTTC. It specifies CASSRLWGRGETQYF.

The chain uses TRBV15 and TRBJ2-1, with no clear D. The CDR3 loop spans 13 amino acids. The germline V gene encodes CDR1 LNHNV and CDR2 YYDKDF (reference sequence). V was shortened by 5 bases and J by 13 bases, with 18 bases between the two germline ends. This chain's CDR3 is CATSPTRTSIQFF. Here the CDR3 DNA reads TGTGCCACCAGCCCGACCCGAACCTCTATACAGTTCTTC.

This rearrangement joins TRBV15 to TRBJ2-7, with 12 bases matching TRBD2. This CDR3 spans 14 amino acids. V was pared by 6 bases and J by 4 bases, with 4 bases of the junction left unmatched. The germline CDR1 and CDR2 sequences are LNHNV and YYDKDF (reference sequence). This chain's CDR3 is CATRPSGGAYEQYF. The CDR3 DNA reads TGTGCCACCAGACCTAGCGGGGGGGCGTACGAGCAGTACTTC.

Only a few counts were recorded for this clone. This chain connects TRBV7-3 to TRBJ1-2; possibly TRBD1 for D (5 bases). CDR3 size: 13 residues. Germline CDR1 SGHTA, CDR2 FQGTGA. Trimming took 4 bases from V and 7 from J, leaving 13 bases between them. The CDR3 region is CASSSGTGSGYTF. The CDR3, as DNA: TGTGCCAGCAGCTCCGGGACTGGTTCTGGCTACACCTTC. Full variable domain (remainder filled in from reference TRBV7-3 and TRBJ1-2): GAGVSQTPSNKVTEKGKYVELRCDPISGHTALYWYRQSLGQGPEFLIYFQGTGAADDSGLPNDRFFAVRPEGSVSTLKIQRTERGDSAVYLCASSSGTGSGYTFGSGTRLTVV.

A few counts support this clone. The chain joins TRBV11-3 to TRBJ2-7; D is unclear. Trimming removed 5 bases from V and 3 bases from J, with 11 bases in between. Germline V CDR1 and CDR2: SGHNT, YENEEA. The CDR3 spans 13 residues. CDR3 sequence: CASSPDGFYEQYF. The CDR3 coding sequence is TGTGCCAGCAGCCCGGACGGATTCTACGAGCAGTACTTC.

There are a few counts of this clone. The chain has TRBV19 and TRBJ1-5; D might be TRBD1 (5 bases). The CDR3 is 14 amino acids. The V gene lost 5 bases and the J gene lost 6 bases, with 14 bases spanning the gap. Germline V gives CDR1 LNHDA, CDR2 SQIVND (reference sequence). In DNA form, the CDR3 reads TGTGCCAGTAGTTGGATGGGGCTTAGTCAGCCCCAGCATTTT. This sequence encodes CASSWMGLSQPQHF.

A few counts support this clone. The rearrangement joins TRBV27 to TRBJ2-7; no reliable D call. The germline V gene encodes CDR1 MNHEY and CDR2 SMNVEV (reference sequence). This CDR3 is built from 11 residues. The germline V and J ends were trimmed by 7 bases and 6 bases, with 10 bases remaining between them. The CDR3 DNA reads TGTGCCAGCACTTCGTTGGGCGAGCAGTACTTC. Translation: CASTSLGEQYF.

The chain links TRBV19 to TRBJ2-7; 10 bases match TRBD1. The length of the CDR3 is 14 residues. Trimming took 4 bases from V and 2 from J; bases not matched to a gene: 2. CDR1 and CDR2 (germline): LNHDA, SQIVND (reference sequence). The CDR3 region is CASSTGTGAYEQYF. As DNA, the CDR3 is TGTGCCAGTAGTACCGGGACAGGGGCCTACGAGCAGTACTTC.

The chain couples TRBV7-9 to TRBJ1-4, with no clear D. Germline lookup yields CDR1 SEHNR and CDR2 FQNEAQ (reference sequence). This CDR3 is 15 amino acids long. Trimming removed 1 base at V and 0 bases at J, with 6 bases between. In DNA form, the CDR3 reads TGTGCCAGCAGCTTAGGACAAGCAACTAATGAAAAACTGTTTTTT. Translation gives CASSLGQATNEKLFF.

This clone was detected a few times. The CDR3 protein is CASSSGRHSYEQYF. CDR3 DNA sequence: TGTGCCAGTAGTAGCGGGAGGCACTCCTACGAGCAGTACTTC. The chain employs TRBV19 and TRBJ2-7; TRBD2 matches 8 bases. The CDR3 consists of 14 residues. CDR1 LNHDA and CDR2 SQIVND come from the germline V gene (reference sequence). V lost 4 bases to trimming and J lost 0 bases; unmatched junction nucleotides: 2.

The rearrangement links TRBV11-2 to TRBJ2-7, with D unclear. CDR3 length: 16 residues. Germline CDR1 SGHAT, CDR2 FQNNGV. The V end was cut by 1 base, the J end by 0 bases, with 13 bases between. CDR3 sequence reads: CASSLGDPFSSYEQYF. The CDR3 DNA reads TGTGCCAGCAGCTTAGGAGACCCTTTCTCCTCCTACGAGCAGTACTTC. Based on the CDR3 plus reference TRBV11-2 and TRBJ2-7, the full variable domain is EAGVAQSPRYKIIEKRQSVAFWCNPISGHATLYWYQQILGQGPKLLIQFQNNGVVDDSQLPKDRFSAERLKGVDSTLKIQPAKLEDSAVYLCASSLGDPFSSYEQYFGPGTRLTVT.